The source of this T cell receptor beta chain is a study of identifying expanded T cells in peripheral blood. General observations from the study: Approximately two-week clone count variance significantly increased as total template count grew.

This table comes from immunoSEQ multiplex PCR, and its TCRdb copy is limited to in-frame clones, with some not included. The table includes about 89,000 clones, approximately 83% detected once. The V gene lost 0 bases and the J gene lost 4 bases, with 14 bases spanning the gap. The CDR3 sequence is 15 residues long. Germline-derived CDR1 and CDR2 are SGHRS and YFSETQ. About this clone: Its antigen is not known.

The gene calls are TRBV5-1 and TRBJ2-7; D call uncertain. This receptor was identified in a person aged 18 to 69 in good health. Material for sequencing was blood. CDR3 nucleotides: TGCGCCAGCAGCTTGGTGGGGTCATCGAGTTACGAGCAGTACTTC. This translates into CASSLVGSSSYEQYF.